The entry below gives a single TCR beta chain sequence along with its context. Assay used: immunoSEQ multiplex PCR; TCRdb lists only in-frame clones, some missing. The sample consists of 130,000 to 150,000 clones, approximately 83% of them appearing once. This sample stems from a study of blood T cell repertoires in COVID-19. V gave up 0 bases and J gave up 8 bases; unmatched junction bases: 10. Germline values: CDR1 GTSNPN, CDR2 SVGIG (reference sequence). CDR3 length equals 16 residues. The TCR was taken from a man between 50 and 59 years old who had recovered from COVID-19. Specimen: PBMCs or T cells enriched from blood (not recorded which). The chain uses TRBV30 and TRBJ1-6; 7 bases align to TRBD1. CDR3 coding DNA: TGTGCCTGGAGTGTAAAAGCCGGCAGGGGGGATTCACCCCTCCACTTT. This encodes CAWSVKAGRGDSPLHF.